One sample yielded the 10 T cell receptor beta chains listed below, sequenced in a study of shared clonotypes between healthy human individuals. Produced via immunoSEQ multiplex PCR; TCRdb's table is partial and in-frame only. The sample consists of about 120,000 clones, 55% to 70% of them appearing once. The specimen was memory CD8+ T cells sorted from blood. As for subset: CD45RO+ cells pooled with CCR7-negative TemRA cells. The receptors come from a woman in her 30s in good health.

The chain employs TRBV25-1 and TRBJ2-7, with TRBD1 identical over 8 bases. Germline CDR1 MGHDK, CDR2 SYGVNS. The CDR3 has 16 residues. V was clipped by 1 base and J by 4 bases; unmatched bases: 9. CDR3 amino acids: CASSESGAGGAYEQYF. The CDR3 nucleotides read TGTGCCAGCAGTGAATCTGGGGCAGGGGGCGCATACGAGCAGTACTTC.

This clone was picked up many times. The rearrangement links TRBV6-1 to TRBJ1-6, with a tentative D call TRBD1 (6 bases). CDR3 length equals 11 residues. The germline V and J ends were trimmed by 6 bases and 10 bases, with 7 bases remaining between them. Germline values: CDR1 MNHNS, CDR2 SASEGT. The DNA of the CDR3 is TGTGCCAGCAGCAGGGGCTCACCCCTCCACTTT. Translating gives CASSRGSPLHF.

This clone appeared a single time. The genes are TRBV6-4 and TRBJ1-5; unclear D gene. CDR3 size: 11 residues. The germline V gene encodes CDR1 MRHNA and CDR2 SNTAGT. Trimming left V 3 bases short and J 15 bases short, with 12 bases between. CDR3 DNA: TGTGCCAGCAGTGAAACTCCCTTTTCGCATTTT. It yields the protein CASSETPFSHF.

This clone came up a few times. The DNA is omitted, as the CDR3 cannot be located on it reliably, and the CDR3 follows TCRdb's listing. CDR3: CASSLFFGNQPQHF. This chain joins TRBV5-6 and TRBJ1-5. CDR1 and CDR2 (germline): SGHDT, YYEEEE. Including both end residues, the CDR3 is 14 amino acids long.

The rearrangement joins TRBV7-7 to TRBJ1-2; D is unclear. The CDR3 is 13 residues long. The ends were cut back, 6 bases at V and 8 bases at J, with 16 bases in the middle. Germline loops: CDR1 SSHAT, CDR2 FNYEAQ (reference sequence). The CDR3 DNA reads TGTGCCAGCAGGCCTACCGACGCCCCCGGCTACACCTTC. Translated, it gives CASRPTDAPGYTF.

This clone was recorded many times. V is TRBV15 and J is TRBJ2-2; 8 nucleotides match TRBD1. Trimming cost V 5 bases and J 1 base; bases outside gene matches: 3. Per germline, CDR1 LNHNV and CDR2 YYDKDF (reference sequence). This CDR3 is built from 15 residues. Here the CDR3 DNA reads TGTGCCACCAGCGAAGGGACAGGGAACACCGGGGAGCTGTTTTTT. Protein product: CATSEGTGNTGELFF.

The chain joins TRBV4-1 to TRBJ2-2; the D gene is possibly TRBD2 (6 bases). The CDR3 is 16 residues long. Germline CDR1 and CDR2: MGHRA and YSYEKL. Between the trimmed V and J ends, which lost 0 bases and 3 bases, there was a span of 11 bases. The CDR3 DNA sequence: TGCGCCAGCAGCCAAGAAAAGGGACTGTACACCGGGGAGCTGTTTTTT. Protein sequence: CASSQEKGLYTGELFF.

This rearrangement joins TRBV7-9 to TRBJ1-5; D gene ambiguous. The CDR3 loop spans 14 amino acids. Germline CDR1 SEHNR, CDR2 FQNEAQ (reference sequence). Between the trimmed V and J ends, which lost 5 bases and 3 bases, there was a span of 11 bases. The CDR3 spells CASSPHRANQPQHF. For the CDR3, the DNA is TGTGCCAGCAGCCCCCATAGGGCCAATCAGCCCCAGCATTTT.

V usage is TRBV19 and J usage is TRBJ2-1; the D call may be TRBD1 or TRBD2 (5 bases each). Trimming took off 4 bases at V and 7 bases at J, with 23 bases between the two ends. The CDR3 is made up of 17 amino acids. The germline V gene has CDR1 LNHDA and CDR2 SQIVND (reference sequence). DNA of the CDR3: TGTGCCAGTAGTACCCTACAACTAGGGGACGGGTGGAATGAGCAGTTCTTC. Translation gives CASSTLQLGDGWNEQFF.

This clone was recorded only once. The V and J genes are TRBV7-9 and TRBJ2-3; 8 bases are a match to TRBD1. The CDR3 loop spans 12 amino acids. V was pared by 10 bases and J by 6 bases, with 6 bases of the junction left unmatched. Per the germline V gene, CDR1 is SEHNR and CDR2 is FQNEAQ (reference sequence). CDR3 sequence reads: CAILQGVDTQYF. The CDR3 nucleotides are TGTGCCATACTACAGGGGGTGGATACGCAGTATTTT.